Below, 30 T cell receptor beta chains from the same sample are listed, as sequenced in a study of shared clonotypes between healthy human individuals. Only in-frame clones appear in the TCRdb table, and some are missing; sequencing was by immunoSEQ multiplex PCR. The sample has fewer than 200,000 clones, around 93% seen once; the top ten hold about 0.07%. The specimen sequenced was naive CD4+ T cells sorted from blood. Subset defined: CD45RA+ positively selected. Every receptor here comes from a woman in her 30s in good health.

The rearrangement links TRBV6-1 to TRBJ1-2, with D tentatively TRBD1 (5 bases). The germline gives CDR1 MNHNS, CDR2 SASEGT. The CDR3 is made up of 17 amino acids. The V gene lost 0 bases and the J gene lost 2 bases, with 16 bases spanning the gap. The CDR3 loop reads CASSEATVHITNYGYTF. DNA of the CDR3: TGTGCCAGCAGTGAAGCGACAGTCCACATAACCAACTATGGCTACACCTTC.

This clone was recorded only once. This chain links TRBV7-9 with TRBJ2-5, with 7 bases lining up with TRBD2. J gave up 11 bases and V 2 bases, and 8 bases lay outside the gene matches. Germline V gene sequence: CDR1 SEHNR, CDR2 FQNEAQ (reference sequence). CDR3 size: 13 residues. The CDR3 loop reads CASSLPAGPTQYF. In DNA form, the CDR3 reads TGTGCCAGCAGCTTACCAGCGGGACCCACGCAGTACTTC.

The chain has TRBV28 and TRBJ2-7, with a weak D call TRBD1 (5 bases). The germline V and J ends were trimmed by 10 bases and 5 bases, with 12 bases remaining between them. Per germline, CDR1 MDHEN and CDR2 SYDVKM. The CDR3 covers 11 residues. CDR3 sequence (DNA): TGTGCCACCTCAGGGTTACACGAGCAGTACTTC. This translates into CATSGLHEQYF.

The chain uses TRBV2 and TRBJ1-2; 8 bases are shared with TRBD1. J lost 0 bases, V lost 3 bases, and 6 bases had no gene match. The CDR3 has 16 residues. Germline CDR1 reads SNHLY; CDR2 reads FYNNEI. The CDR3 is CASSEPGQVSNYGYTF. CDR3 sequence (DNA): TGTGCCAGCAGTGAGCCGGGACAGGTCTCTAACTATGGCTACACCTTC. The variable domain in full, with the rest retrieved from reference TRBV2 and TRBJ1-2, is EPEVTQTPSHQVTQMGQEVILRCVPISNHLYFYWYRQILGQKVEFLVSFYNNEISEKSEIFDDQFSVERPDGSNFTLKIRSTKLEDSAMYFCASSEPGQVSNYGYTFGSGTRLTVV.

CDR3 coding DNA: TGCGCCAGCAGCTTGAAGGGGGACACTGAAGCTTTCTTT. This translates into CASSLKGDTEAFF. The gene calls are TRBV5-1 and TRBJ1-1, with D tentatively TRBD1 (6 bases). The germline gives CDR1 SGHRS, CDR2 YFSETQ. This CDR3 contains 13 residues. Trimming pared 1 base from V and 3 bases from J, leaving 7 bases between.

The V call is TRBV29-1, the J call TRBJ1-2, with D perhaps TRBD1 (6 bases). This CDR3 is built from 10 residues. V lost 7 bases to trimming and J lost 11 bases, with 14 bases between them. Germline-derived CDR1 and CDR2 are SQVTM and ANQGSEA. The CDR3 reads CSALQGSYTF. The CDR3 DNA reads TGCAGCGCACTACAGGGATCATACACCTTC.

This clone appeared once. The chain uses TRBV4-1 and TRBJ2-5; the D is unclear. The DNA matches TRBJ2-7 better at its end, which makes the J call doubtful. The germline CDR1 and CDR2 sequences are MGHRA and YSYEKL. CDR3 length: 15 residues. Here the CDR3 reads CASSQDPARAYEQYF. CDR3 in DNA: TGCGCCAGCAGCCAAGATCCAGCTCGAGCCTACGAGCAGTACTTC.

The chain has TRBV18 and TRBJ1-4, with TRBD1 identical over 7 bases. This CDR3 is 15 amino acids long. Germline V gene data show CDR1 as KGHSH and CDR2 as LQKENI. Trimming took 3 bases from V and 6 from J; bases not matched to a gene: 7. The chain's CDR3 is CASSPREGAYEKLFF. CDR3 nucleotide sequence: TGTGCCAGCTCACCTAGGGAGGGGGCATATGAAAAACTGTTTTTT.

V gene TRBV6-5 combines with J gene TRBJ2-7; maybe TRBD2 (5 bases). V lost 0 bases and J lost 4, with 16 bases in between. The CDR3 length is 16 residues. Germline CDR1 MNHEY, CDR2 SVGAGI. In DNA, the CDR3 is TGTGCCAGCAGTTACTCGATGCCTGGACTTCAATACGAGCAGTACTTC. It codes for CASSYSMPGLQYEQYF.

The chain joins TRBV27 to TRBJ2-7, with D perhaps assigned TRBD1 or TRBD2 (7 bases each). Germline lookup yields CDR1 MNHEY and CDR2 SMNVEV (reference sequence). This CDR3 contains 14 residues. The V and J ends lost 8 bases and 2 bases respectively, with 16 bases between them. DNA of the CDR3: TGTGCCAGCGCATCAGGGGGGGAACCCTACGAGCAGTACTTC. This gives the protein CASASGGEPYEQYF.

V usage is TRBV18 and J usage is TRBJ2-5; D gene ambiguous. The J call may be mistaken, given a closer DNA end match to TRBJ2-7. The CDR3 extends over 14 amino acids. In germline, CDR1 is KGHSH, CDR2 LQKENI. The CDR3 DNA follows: TGTGCCAGCTCACCAGAGGCTAGATCTTACGAGCAGTACTTC. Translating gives CASSPEARSYEQYF.

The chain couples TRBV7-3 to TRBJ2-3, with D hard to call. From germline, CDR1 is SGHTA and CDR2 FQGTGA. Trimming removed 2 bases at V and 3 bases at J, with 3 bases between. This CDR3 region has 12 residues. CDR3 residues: CASSLGTDTQYF. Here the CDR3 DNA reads TGTGCCAGCAGCTTAGGGACAGATACGCAGTATTTT. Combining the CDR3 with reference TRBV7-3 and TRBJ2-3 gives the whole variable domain GAGVSQTPSNKVTEKGKYVELRCDPISGHTALYWYRQSLGQGPEFLIYFQGTGAADDSGLPNDRFFAVRPEGSVSTLKIQRTERGDSAVYLCASSLGTDTQYFGPGTRLTVL.

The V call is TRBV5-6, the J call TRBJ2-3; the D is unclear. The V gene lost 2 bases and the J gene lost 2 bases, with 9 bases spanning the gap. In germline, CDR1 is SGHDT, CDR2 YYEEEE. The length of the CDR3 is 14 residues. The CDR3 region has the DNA TGTGCCAGCAGCTTTTGGCAAACCACAGATACGCAGTATTTT. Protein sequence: CASSFWQTTDTQYF.

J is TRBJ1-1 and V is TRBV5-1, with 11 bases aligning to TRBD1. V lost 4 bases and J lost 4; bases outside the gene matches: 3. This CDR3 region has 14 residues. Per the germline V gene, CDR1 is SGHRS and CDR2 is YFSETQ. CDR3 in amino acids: CASSTGTGGTEAFF. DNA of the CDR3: TGCGCCAGCAGCACCGGGACAGGGGGCACTGAAGCTTTCTTT.

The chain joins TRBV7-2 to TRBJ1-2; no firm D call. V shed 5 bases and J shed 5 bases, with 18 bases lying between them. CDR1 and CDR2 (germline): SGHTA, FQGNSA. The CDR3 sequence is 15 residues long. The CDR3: CASSPSTTARYGYTF. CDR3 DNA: TGTGCCAGCAGCCCCTCGACGACTGCTCGTTATGGCTACACCTTC.

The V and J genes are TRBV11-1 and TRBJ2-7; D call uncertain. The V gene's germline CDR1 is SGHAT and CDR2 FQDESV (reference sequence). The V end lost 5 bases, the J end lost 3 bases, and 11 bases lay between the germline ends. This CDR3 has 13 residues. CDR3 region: CASSPPSRYEQYF. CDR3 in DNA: TGTGCCAGCAGCCCCCCCAGCCGCTACGAGCAGTACTTC.

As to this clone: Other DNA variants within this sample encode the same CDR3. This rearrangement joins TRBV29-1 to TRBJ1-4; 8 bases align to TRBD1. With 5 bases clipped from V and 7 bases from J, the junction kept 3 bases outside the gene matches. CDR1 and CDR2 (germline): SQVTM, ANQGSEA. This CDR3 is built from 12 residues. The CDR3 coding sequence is TGCAGCGTTCAGGGGGCAGGTGAAAAACTGTTTTTT. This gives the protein CSVQGAGEKLFF.

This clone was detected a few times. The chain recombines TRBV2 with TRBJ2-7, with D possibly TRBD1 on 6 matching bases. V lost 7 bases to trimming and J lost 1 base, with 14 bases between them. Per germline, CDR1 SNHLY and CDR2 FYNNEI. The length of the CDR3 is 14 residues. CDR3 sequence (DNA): TGTGCCAGCACACGGGTCCAGGGGTCCTACGAGCAGTACTTC. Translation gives CASTRVQGSYEQYF.

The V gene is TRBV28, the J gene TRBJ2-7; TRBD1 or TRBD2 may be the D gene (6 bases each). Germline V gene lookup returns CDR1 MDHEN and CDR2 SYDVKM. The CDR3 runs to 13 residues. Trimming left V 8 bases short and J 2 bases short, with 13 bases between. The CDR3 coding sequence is TGTGCCAGCTGGAGGGGGACCCCCTACGAGCAGTACTTC. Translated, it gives CASWRGTPYEQYF.

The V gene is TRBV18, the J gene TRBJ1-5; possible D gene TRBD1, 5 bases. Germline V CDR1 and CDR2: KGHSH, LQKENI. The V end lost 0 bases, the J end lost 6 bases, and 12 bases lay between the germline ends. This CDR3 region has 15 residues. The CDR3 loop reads CASSPPTGESQPQHF. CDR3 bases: TGTGCCAGCTCACCACCTACAGGAGAGAGTCAGCCCCAGCATTTT.

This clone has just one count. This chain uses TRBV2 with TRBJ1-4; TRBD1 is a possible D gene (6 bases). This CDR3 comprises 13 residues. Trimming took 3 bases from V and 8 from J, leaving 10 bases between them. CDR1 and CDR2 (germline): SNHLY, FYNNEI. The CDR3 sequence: CASSEGAGEKLFF. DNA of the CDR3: TGTGCCAGCAGTGAGGGGGCAGGGGAAAAACTGTTTTTT.

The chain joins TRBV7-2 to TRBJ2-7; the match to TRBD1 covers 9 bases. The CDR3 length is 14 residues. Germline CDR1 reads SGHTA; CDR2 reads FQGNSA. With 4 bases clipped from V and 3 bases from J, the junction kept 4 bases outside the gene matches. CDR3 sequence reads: CASSSRTGVYEQYF. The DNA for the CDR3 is TGTGCCAGCAGCTCCCGGACAGGGGTCTACGAGCAGTACTTC.

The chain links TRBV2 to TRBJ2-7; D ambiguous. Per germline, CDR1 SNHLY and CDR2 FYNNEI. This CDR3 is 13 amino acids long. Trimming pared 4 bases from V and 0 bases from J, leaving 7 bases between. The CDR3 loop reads CASSVGASYEQYF. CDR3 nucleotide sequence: TGTGCCAGCAGTGTGGGCGCCTCCTACGAGCAGTACTTC.

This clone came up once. The CDR3 DNA sequence: TGTGCCAGCAGTTCCTGGTCCCTGGAGACTAGCGGGGAGTACGAGCAGTACTTC. Protein: CASSSWSLETSGEYEQYF. The chain has TRBV28 and TRBJ2-7, with TRBD2 matching over 11 bases. The V gene end was trimmed by 4 bases and the J gene end by 4 bases; junction bases not matched to a gene: 15. Germline loops: CDR1 MDHEN, CDR2 SYDVKM. The CDR3 is 18 residues long.

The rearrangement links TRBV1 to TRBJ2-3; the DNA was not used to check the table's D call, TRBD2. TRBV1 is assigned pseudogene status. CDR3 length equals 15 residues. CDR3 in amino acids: CTSLTGGGGTDTQYF. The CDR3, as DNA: TGCACCAGCCTCACGGGGGGAGGAGGCACAGATACGCAGTATTTT.

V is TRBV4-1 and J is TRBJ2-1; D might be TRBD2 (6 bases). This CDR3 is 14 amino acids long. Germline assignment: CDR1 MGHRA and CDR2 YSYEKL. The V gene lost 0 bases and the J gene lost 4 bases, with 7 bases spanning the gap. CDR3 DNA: TGCGCCAGCAGCCAAGATAGCGGTTACAATGAGCAGTTCTTC. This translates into CASSQDSGYNEQFF.

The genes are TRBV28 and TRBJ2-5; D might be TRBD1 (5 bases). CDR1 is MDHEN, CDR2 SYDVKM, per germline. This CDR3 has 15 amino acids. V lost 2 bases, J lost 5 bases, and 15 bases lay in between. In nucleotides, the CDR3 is TGTGCCAGCAGTTTAAGGGCAGGGTTCCGGGAGACCCAGTACTTC. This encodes CASSLRAGFRETQYF. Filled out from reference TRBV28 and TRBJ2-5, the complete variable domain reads DVKVTQSSRYLVKRTGEKVFLECVQDMDHENMFWYRQDPGLGLRLIYFSYDVKMKEKGDIPEGYSVSREKKERFSLILESASTNQTSMYLCASSLRAGFRETQYFGPGTRLLVL.

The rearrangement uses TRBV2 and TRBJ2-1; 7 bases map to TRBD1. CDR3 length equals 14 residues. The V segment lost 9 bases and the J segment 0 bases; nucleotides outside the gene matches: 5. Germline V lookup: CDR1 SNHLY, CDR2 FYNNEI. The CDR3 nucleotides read TGTGCCAGTCCCCGACAGGGCTCCTACAATGAGCAGTTCTTC. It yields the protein CASPRQGSYNEQFF.

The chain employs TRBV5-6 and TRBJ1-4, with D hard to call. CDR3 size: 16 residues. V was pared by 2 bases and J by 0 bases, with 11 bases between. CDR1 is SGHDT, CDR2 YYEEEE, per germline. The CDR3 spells CASSFGRGATNEKLFF. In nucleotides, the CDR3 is TGTGCCAGCAGCTTTGGACGGGGAGCAACTAATGAAAAACTGTTTTTT.

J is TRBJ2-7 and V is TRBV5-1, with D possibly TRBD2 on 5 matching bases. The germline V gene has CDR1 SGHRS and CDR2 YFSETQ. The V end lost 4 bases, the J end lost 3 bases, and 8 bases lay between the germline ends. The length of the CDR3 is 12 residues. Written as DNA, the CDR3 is TGCGCCAGCAGCCTCGACTACTACGAGCAGTACTTC. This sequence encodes CASSLDYYEQYF.